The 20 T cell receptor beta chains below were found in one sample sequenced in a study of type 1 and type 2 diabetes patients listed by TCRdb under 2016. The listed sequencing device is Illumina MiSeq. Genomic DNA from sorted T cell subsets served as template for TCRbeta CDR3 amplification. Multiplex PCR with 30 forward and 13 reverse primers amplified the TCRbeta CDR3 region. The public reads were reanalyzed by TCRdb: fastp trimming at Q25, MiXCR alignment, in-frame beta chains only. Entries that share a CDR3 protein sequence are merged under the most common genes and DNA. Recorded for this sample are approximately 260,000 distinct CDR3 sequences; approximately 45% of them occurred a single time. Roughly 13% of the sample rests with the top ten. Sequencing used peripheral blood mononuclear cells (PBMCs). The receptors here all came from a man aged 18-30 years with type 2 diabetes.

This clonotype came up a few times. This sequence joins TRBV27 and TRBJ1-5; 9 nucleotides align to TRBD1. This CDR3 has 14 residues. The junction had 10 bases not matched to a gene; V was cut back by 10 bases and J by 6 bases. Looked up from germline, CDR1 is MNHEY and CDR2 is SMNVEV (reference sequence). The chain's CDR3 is CATRPGQGTQPQHF. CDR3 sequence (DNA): TGTGCCACCCGACCGGGACAGGGTACTCAGCCCCAGCATTTT.

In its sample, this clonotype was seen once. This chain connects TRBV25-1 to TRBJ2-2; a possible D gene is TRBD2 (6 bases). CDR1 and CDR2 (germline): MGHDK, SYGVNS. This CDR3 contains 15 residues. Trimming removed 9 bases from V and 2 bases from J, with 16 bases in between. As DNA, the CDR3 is TGTGCCAGTAGGGGTATTAGCGGAAACACCGGGGAGCTGTTTTTT. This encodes CASRGISGNTGELFF.

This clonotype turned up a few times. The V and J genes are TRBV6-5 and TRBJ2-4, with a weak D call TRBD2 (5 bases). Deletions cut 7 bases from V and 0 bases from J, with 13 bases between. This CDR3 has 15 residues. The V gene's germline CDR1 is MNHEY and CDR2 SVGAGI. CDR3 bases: TGTGCCAGCACCGACTGGGAGATAGCCAAAAACATTCAGTACTTC. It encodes CASTDWEIAKNIQYF.

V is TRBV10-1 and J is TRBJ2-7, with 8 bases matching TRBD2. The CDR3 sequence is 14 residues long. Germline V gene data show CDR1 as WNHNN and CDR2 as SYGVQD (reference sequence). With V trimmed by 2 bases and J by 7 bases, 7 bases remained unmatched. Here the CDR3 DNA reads TGCGCCAGCAGTGAGGGAGCGGGGGCTGGAGAGCAGTACTTC. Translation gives CASSEGAGAGEQYF.

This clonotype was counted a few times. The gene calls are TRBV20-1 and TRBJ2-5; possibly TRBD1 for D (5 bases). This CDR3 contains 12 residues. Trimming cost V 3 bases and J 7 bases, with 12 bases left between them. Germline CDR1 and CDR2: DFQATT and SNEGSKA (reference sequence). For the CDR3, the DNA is TGCAGTGCTAGGGAGAATCAGGGGACCCAGTACTTC. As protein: CSARENQGTQYF.

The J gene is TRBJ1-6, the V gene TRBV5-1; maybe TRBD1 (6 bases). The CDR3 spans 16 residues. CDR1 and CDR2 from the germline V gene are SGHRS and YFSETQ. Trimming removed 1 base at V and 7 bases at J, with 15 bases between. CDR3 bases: TGCGCCAGCAGCTTGTTACCAGGGGCTGAGAATTCACCCCTCCACTTT. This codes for CASSLLPGAENSPLHF.

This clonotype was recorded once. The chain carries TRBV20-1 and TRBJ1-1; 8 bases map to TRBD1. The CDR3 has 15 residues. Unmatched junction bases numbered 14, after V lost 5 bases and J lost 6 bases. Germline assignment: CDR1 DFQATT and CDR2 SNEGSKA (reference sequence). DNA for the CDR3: TGCAGTGCTGGACCTTCCGGACAGGGTGGTTCTGAAGCTTTCTTT. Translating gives CSAGPSGQGGSEAFF.

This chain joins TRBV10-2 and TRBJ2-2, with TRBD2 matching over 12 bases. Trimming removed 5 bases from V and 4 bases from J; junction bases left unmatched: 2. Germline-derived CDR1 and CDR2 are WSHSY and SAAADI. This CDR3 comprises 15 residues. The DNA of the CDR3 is TGCGCCAGCAGTACTAGCGGGGGGACCACCGGGGAGCTGTTTTTT. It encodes CASSTSGGTTGELFF.

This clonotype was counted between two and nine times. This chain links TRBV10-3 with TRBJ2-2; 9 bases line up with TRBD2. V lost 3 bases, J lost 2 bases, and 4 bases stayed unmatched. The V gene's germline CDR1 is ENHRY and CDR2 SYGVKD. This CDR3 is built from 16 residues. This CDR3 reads CAISEGAGGNTGELFF. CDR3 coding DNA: TGTGCCATCAGTGAAGGAGCGGGAGGAAACACCGGGGAGCTGTTTTTT.

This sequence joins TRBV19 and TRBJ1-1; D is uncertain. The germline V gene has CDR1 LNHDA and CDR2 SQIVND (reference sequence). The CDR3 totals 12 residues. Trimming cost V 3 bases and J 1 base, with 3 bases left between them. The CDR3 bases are TGTGCCAGTAGTATGGGGAACACTGAAGCTTTCTTT. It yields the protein CASSMGNTEAFF.

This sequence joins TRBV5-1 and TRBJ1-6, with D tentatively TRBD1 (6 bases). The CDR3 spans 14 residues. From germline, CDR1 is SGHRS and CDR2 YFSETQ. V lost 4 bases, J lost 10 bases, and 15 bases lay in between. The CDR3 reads CASSPRGEGSPLHF. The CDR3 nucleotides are TGCGCCAGCAGCCCCAGGGGAGAGGGATCACCCCTCCACTTT.

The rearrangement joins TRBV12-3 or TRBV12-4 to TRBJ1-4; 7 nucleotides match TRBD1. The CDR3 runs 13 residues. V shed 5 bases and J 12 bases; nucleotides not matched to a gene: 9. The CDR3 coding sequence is TGTGCCAGCAGTCGCGGGACAGTGCGAGAACTGTTTTTT. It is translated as CASSRGTVRELFF.

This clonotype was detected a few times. The CDR3 is CAWSVTSGPNTEAFF. The CDR3 DNA reads as TGTGCCTGGAGTGTAACTTCAGGGCCGAACACTGAAGCTTTCTTT. The rearrangement links TRBV30 to TRBJ1-1; perhaps TRBD1 as D (5 bases). V lost 0 bases to trimming and J lost 1 base, with 12 bases between them. Germline V gives CDR1 GTSNPN, CDR2 SVGIG (reference sequence). The CDR3 loop spans 15 amino acids.

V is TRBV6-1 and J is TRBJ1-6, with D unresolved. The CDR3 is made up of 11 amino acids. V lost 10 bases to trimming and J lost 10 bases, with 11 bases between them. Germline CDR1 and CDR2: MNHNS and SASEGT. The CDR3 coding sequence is TGTGCCACTCGGAGGGAATCACCCCTCCACTTT. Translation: CATRRESPLHF.

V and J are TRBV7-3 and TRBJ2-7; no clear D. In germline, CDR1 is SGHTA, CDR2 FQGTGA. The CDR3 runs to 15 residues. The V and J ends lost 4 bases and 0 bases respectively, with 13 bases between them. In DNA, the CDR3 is TGTGCCAGCAGCTCCCGGACGGCGAGCTCCTACGAGCAGTACTTC. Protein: CASSSRTASSYEQYF.

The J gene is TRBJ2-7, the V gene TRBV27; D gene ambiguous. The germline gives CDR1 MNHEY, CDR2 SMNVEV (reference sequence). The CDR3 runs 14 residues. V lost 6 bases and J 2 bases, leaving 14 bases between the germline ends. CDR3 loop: CASSLNYGAYEQYF. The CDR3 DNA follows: TGTGCCAGCAGCTTGAACTATGGGGCCTACGAGCAGTACTTC.

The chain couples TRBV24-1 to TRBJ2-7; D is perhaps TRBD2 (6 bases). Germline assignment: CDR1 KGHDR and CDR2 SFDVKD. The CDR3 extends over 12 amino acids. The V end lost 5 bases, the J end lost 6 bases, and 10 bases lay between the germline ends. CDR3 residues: CATSGGVGEQYF. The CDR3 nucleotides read TGTGCCACCAGTGGGGGGGTCGGCGAGCAGTACTTC.

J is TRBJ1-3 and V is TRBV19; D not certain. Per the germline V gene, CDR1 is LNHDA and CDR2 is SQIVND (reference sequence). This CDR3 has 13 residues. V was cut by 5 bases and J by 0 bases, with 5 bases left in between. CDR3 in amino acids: CASSQISGNTIYF. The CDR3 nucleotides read TGTGCCAGTAGTCAGATCTCTGGAAACACCATATATTTT.

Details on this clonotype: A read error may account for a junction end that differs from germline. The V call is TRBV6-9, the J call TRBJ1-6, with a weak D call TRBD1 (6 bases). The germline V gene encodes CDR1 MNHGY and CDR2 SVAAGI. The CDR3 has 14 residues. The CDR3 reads CASSLRTENSPLHF. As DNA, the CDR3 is TGCGCCAGCAGTCTGAGGACAGAAAATTCACCCCTCCACTTT.

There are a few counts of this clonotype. CDR3 sequence reads: CASKGLAENYNEQFF. CDR3 DNA: TGTGCCAGCAAGGGACTAGCCGAGAACTACAATGAGCAGTTCTTC. V is TRBV19 and J is TRBJ2-1; 9 positions match TRBD2. Germline CDR1 and CDR2: LNHDA and SQIVND (reference sequence). This CDR3 comprises 15 residues. The V and J ends lost 9 bases and 3 bases, in that order; junction bases with no gene match: 9.